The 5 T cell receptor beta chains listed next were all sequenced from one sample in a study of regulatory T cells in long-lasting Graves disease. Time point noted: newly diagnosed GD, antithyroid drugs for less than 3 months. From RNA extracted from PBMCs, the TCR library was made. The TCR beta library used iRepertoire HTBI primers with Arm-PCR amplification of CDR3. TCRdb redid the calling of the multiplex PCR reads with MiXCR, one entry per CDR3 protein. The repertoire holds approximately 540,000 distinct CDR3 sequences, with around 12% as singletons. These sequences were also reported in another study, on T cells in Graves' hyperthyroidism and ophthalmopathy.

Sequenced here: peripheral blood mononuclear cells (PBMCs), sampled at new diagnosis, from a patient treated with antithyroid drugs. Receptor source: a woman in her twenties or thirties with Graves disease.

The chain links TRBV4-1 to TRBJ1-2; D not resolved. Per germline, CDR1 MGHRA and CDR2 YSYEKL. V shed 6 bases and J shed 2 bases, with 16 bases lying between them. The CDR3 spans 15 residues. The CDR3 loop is CASRDISGINYGYTF. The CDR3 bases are TGCGCCAGCAGAGACATCTCCGGGATCAACTATGGCTACACCTTC.

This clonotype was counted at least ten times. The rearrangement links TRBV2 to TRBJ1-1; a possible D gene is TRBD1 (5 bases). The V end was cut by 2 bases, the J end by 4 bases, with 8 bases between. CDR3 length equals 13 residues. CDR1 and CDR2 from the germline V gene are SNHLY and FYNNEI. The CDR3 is CASSEQGGTEAFF. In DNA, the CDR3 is TGTGCCAGCAGTGAACAGGGTGGCACTGAAGCTTTCTTT.

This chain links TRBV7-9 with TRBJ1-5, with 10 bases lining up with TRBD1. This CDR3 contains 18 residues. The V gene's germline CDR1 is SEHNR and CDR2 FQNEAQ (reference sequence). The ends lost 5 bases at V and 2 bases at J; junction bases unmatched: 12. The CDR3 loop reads CASSPGQGLPWGNQPQHF. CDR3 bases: TGTGCCAGCAGCCCGGGACAGGGGCTACCTTGGGGCAATCAGCCCCAGCATTTT. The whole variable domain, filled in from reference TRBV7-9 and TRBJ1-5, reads DTGVSQNPRHKITKRGQNVTFRCDPISEHNRLYWYRQTLGQGPEFLTYFQNEAQLEKSRLLSDRFSAERPKGSFSTLEIQRTEQGDSAMYLCASSPGQGLPWGNQPQHFGDGTRLSIL.

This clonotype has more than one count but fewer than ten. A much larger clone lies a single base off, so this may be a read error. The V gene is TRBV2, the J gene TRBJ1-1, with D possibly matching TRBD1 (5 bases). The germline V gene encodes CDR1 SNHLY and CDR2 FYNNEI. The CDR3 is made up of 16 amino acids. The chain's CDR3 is CTSSDSGVHTNTEAFF. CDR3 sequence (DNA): TGTACCAGCAGTGATTCGGGGGTTCACACGAACACTGAAGCTTTCTTT.

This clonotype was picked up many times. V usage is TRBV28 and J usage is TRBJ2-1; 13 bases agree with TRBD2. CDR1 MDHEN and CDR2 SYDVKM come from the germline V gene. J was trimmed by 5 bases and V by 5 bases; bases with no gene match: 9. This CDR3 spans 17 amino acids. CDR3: CASSLWTSGSRNNEQFF. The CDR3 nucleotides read TGTGCCAGCAGTCTTTGGACTAGCGGGAGTAGGAACAATGAGCAGTTCTTC. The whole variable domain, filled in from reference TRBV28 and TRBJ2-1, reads DVKVTQSSRYLVKRTGEKVFLECVQDMDHENMFWYRQDPGLGLRLIYFSYDVKMKEKGDIPEGYSVSREKKERFSLILESASTNQTSMYLCASSLWTSGSRNNEQFFGPGTRLTVL.